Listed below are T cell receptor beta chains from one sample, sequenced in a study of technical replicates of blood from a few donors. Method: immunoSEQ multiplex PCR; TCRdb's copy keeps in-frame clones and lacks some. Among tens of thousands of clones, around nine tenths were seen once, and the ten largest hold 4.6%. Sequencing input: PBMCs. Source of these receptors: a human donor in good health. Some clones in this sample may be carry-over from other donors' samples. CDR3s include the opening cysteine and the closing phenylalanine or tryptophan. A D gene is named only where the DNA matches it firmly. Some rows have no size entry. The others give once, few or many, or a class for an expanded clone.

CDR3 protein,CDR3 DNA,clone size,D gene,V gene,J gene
CASSLDTRYGYTF,TGTGCCAGCAGCCTGGACACGCGGTATGGCTACACCTTC,NA,NA,TRBV13,TRBJ1-2
CASRIGGRNGNQPQHF,TGTGCCAGCAGAATAGGAGGGAGAAATGGCAATCAGCCCCAGCATTTT,NA,NA,TRBV7-8,TRBJ1-5
CASSFFPTGINEKLFF,TGCGCCAGCAGCTTTTTCCCGACAGGGATCAATGAAAAACTGTTTTTT,NA,TRBD1,TRBV5-1,TRBJ1-4
CASSYGSGDTQYF,TGTGCCAGCAGTTACGGGAGTGGAGATACGCAGTATTTT,NA,NA,TRBV6-6,TRBJ2-3
CASSVGTGVLVF,TGTGCCAGCAGCGTCGGAACAGGAGTCTTGGTTTTT,NA,NA,TRBV9,TRBJ1-4
CASWGGAGYEQYF,TGTGCCAGCTGGGGGGGCGCGGGGTACGAGCAGTACTTC,NA,NA,TRBV6-6,TRBJ2-7
CATSRAQGQNNEQFF,TGTGCCACCAGCAGAGCTCAGGGTCAGAACAATGAGCAGTTCTTC,NA,NA,TRBV15,TRBJ2-1
CASRESGGVSVYGYTF,TGTGCCAGTAGGGAATCAGGGGGCGTCTCCGTCTATGGCTACACCTTC,once,TRBD1,TRBV19,TRBJ1-2
CASSYTRDRETPQYF,TGTGCCAGCAGTTACACCCGGGACAGGGAGACCCCGCAGTACTTC,few,TRBD1,TRBV7-9,TRBJ2-7
CASSLSRPDNGNTIYF,TGTGCCAGCAGTTTATCCCGACCGGACAATGGAAACACCATATATTTT,NA,NA,TRBV27,TRBJ1-3
CASSLGRGPYEQYF,TGTGCCAGCAGTTTAGGCAGGGGGCCCTACGAGCAGTACTTC,NA,TRBD1,TRBV28,TRBJ2-7
CSVEVQANYEQYF,TGCAGCGTTGAAGTACAGGCGAACTACGAGCAGTACTTC,medium-sized,NA,TRBV29-1,TRBJ2-7
CASSFRGDNEKLFF,TGTGCCAGCAGCTTCAGGGGAGATAATGAAAAACTGTTTTTT,once,NA,TRBV9,TRBJ1-4
CASGRGRGSGNTIYF,TGTGCCAGCGGGAGGGGACGGGGTTCGGGAAACACCATATATTTT,NA,NA,TRBV9,TRBJ1-3
CASSFAGPSTDTQYF,TGTGCCAGCAGCTTTGCGGGGCCTAGCACAGATACGCAGTATTTT,NA,NA,TRBV7-9,TRBJ2-3
CASSESGTSGRTDTQYF,TGTGCCAGCAGCGAATCCGGGACTAGCGGGCGCACAGATACGCAGTATTTT,NA,TRBD2,TRBV2,TRBJ2-3
CASSLDPGGGLEQYF,TGTGCCAGCAGCTTGGATCCCGGAGGTGGGCTCGAGCAGTACTTC,NA,NA,TRBV5-4,TRBJ2-7
CASSPEREVDLYF,TGCGCCAGCAGCCCTGAGCGGGAGGTAGATTTGTATTTT,NA,TRBD2,TRBV5-1,TRBJ2-3
CASSPRFRVNGGNTIYF,TGTGCCAGCAGCCCTAGGTTCAGGGTAAATGGTGGAAACACCATATATTTT,NA,NA,TRBV7-9,TRBJ1-3
CASSPPPLRETQYF,TGTGCCAGCAGCCCACCCCCTCTGAGGGAGACCCAGTACTTC,NA,NA,TRBV7-9,TRBJ2-5
CASSTAGLEGNAFF,TGTGCCAGTAGTACGGCGGGACTGGAAGGGAACGCTTTCTTT,NA,NA,TRBV19,TRBJ1-1
CASSTTTYEQYF,TGTGCCAGCAGCACAACGACTTACGAGCAGTACTTC,NA,NA,TRBV2,TRBJ2-7
CASSLGTGMSGEPPDTQYF,TGTGCCAGCAGCTTAGGGACAGGGATGAGTGGGGAGCCCCCAGATACGCAGTATTTT,NA,TRBD1,TRBV7-6,TRBJ2-3
CASSLLNQETQYF,TGTGCCAGCAGCTTATTAAACCAAGAGACCCAGTACTTC,NA,NA,TRBV7-2,TRBJ2-5
CASSLQPGGNNEQFF,TGTGCCAGCAGCTTACAGCCAGGGGGCAACAATGAGCAGTTCTTC,once,TRBD1,TRBV7-2,TRBJ2-1
CASSVQRGQGSYGYTF,TGTGCCAGCAGCGTTCAGCGGGGACAGGGTAGCTATGGCTACACCTTC,NA,TRBD1,TRBV5-6,TRBJ1-2
CASSQDSTLGPQHF,TGCGCCAGCAGCCAAGATTCCACCCTAGGGCCCCAGCATTTT,NA,NA,TRBV4-1,TRBJ1-5
CASSQNWGTSGRSSYEQYF,TGTGCCAGCAGCCAAAACTGGGGGACTAGCGGGAGATCTTCGTACGAGCAGTACTTC,NA,TRBD2,TRBV7-2,TRBJ2-7
CATSRDQGATTTNEKLFF,TGTGCCACCAGCAGAGATCAAGGGGCCACTACAACTAATGAAAAACTGTTTTTT,once,NA,TRBV15,TRBJ1-4
CASSETGLGGYTF,TGTGCCAGCAGCGAAACAGGGTTGGGTGGCTACACCTTC,NA,NA,TRBV7-2,TRBJ1-2
CASSRFGGGTTGELFF,TGTGCCAGCAGCCGTTTTGGGGGGGGAACCACCGGGGAGCTGTTTTTT,NA,TRBD2,TRBV11-3,TRBJ2-2
CASSQDRGETQYF,TGTGCCAGCAGCCAAGATCGGGGGGAGACCCAGTACTTC,NA,NA,TRBV4-2,TRBJ2-5
CASSLVLRTFMNTEAFF,TGTGCCAGCAGCTTGGTATTGCGGACTTTCATGAACACTGAAGCTTTCTTT,NA,NA,TRBV5-8,TRBJ1-1
CASSADRGQLGGYTF,TGTGCCAGCAGTGCGGACAGGGGTCAGTTAGGTGGCTACACCTTC,NA,TRBD1,TRBV2,TRBJ1-2
CASSGDREHQPQHF,TGTGCCAGCAGTGGGGACAGGGAACATCAGCCCCAGCATTTT,NA,TRBD1,TRBV2,TRBJ1-5
CASSDQGSGYTF,TGTGCCAGTAGTGACCAGGGGAGTGGCTACACCTTC,NA,NA,TRBV19,TRBJ1-2
CASSQDLVTGLGGYTF,TGCGCCAGCAGCCAAGATCTGGTTACAGGGCTAGGGGGCTACACCTTC,NA,NA,TRBV4-3,TRBJ1-2
CASKQGASYEQYF,TGTGCCAGCAAGCAGGGGGCTTCCTACGAGCAGTACTTC,NA,TRBD1,TRBV6-1,TRBJ2-7
CASSDERGTEAFF,TGTGCCAGCAGTGATGAGAGGGGGACTGAAGCTTTCTTT,NA,NA,TRBV2,TRBJ1-1
CASSSRPGPKETQYF,TGTGCCAGCAGCTCCCGCCCAGGCCCTAAGGAGACCCAGTACTTC,once,NA,TRBV9,TRBJ2-5
CAWSGGDPGHEQYF,TGTGCCTGGAGTGGGGGAGATCCGGGCCACGAGCAGTACTTC,NA,NA,TRBV30,TRBJ2-7
CASSWNFGGQNTGELFF,TGTGCCAGCAGCTGGAACTTCGGCGGGCAGAACACCGGGGAGCTGTTTTTT,NA,NA,TRBV4-2,TRBJ2-2
CASSKQGVGGTGELFF,TGTGCCAGCAGTAAACAGGGAGTCGGTGGCACCGGGGAGCTGTTTTTT,NA,NA,TRBV27,TRBJ2-2
CASSSPLGDRGYGYTF,TGTGCCAGCAGCTCACCCTTGGGCGACAGGGGGTATGGCTACACCTTC,once,TRBD1,TRBV13,TRBJ1-2
CASSEMARTSGF,TGTGCCAGCAGTGAAATGGCACGTACATCGGGTTTT,once,NA,TRBV2,TRBJ2-3
CASSHTDRAYEQYF,TGTGCCAGCAGCCACACGGACAGGGCCTACGAGCAGTACTTC,NA,TRBD1,TRBV7-8,TRBJ2-7
CASSFVGGGNEQFF,TGTGCCAGCAGCTTTGTCGGGGGGGGCAATGAGCAGTTCTTC,NA,TRBD2,TRBV7-8,TRBJ2-1
CASSFSRTSWGTEQFF,TGTGCCAGCAGCTTTTCCAGGACTAGTTGGGGCACTGAGCAGTTCTTC,NA,TRBD2,TRBV7-8,TRBJ2-1
CASSLESVIGRPSEKLFF,TGTGCCAGCAGCTTAGAGAGCGTAATCGGCCGGCCCTCCGAAAAACTGTTTTTT,NA,NA,TRBV7-6,TRBJ1-4
CASSLTTGTGFSEQFF,TGTGCCAGCAGCTTAACTACCGGGACAGGGTTTTCTGAGCAGTTCTTC,NA,TRBD1,TRBV7-2,TRBJ2-1
CASNRQGANTEAFF,TGTGCCAGTAACAGACAGGGGGCCAACACTGAAGCTTTCTTT,few,TRBD1,TRBV19,TRBJ1-1
CASSLIRGYEQYF,TGTGCCAGCAGCTTGATCAGGGGCTACGAGCAGTACTTC,NA,NA,TRBV5-6,TRBJ2-7
CASSLVLAGPSSHEQYF,TGTGCCAGCAGCCTGGTGCTAGCGGGGCCCTCCTCCCACGAGCAGTACTTC,NA,TRBD2,TRBV7-8,TRBJ2-7